The clone carrying this T cell receptor (beta chain) appeared many times. Germline assignment: CDR1 MNHNY and CDR2 SVGAGI (reference sequence). V trimming: 2 bases; J trimming: 2 bases; junction bases outside the gene matches: 3. There are 14 residues in the CDR3. The sample originates from a study of T cells in Graves' hyperthyroidism and ophthalmopathy. From RNA transcripts, TCR beta CDR3 regions were amplified. First-round RT-PCR with HTBI primers amplified the TCR CDR3 region. Each CDR3 protein gets one entry after TCRdb re-called the multiplex PCR reads with MiXCR. The sample lists a few hundred thousand distinct CDR3 sequences, more than 13% occurring once.

V gene TRBV6-6 combines with J gene TRBJ2-7, with TRBD1 identical over 7 bases. The TCR was taken from a woman in her 30s with Graves' hyperthyroidism. The specimen was blood. The DNA of the CDR3 is TGTGCCAGCAGTTACAGGCAGGGGGCCTACGAGCAGTACTTC. It translates to CASSYRQGAYEQYF.